Below, 18 T cell receptor beta chains from the same sample are listed, as sequenced in a study of CD8 T cells in ankylosing spondylitis. Overall study results and limits: Apparently characteristic of ankylosing spondylitis blood was a TCR beta motif (eight highly homologous variants).

TCRdb re-called the 5' RACE reads with MiXCR, one entry per CDR3 protein. The sample includes roughly 400,000 distinct CDR3 sequences, around 24% of them seen just once. Their cognate antigens are unknown. Sequencing was carried out using blood, either unsorted or a sorted T cell fraction (not recorded which). The source of these receptors is a male donor with ankylosing spondylitis.

The table lists this clonotype with a few counts. V is TRBV28 and J is TRBJ2-5; 8 bases align to TRBD1. The V gene end was trimmed by 6 bases and the J gene end by 4 bases; junction bases not matched to a gene: 7. Germline V lookup: CDR1 MDHEN, CDR2 SYDVKM. The CDR3 is 14 amino acids. The CDR3 sequence: CASSLDRAVETQYF. DNA for the CDR3: TGTGCCAGCAGCTTGGACAGGGCGGTAGAGACCCAGTACTTC. Looking up the rest from reference TRBV28 and TRBJ2-5 gives the full variable domain: DVKVTQSSRYLVKRTGEKVFLECVQDMDHENMFWYRQDPGLGLRLIYFSYDVKMKEKGDIPEGYSVSREKKERFSLILESASTNQTSMYLCASSLDRAVETQYFGPGTRLLVL.

This clonotype was seen a handful of times. This CDR3 is CASSSSPFANTGELFF. The CDR3 bases are TGTGCCAGCAGTTCATCACCATTCGCGAACACCGGGGAGCTGTTTTTT. The V gene is TRBV25-1, the J gene TRBJ2-2; D unresolved. V lost 5 bases, J lost 0 bases, and 13 bases lay in between. Germline loops: CDR1 MGHDK, CDR2 SYGVNS. CDR3 length: 16 residues.

The rearrangement links TRBV4-1 to TRBJ1-6, with TRBD1 matching 9 bases. Looked up from germline, CDR1 is MGHRA and CDR2 is YSYEKL. This CDR3 has 16 amino acids. Trimming at V came to 2 bases and at J to 7 bases, leaving 6 bases not matched to a gene. The chain's CDR3 is CASSQSGTGTNSPLHF. The CDR3 coding sequence is TGCGCCAGCAGCCAATCTGGGACAGGGACGAATTCACCCCTCCACTTT.

The sample holds a few counts of this clonotype. CDR3 loop: CASSKLARGQKDTEAFF. In nucleotides, the CDR3 is TGTGCCAGCAGCAAACTGGCCAGGGGGCAAAAGGACACTGAAGCTTTCTTT. This chain connects TRBV21-1 to TRBJ1-1; TRBD1 is the table's D call and was not checked against the DNA. TRBV21-1 is a recognized pseudogene. The CDR3 covers 17 residues.

The V gene is TRBV20-1, the J gene TRBJ2-1; D is uncertain. The CDR3 totals 14 residues. V lost 1 base and J 5 bases, leaving 12 bases between the germline ends. Germline CDR1 reads DFQATT; CDR2 reads SNEGSKA (reference sequence). The CDR3 reads CSARVGGRDNEQFF. The DNA of the CDR3 is TGCAGTGCTAGAGTAGGTGGTAGGGACAATGAGCAGTTCTTC.

This chain uses TRBV6-4 with TRBJ2-1; weak D call: TRBD2 (6 bases). The CDR3 covers 15 residues. Between the trimmed V and J ends, which lost 3 bases and 4 bases, there was a span of 13 bases. Germline V gene data show CDR1 as MRHNA and CDR2 as SNTAGT. The CDR3 DNA reads as TGTGCCAGCAGTGAACTGGGCGGGACGTACAATGAGCAGTTCTTC. Its translation is CASSELGGTYNEQFF.

This clonotype was picked up a small number of times. The rearrangement uses TRBV24-1 and TRBJ2-1, with 14 bases matching TRBD2. Trimming at V came to 3 bases and at J to 10 bases, leaving 1 base not matched to a gene. The germline V gene encodes CDR1 KGHDR and CDR2 SFDVKD. The length of the CDR3 is 14 residues. The CDR3: CATSDGLAGGEQFF. The DNA of the CDR3 is TGTGCCACCAGTGATGGACTAGCGGGAGGAGAGCAGTTCTTC.

The chain links TRBV20-1 to TRBJ2-7, with 10 bases matching TRBD2. Germline lookup yields CDR1 DFQATT and CDR2 SNEGSKA (reference sequence). The length of the CDR3 is 15 residues. V shed 3 bases, J shed 7 bases, and the junction held 12 bases outside the gene matches. The CDR3 reads CSARDYSGRLYEQYF. The CDR3 DNA reads TGCAGTGCTAGGGATTATAGCGGGAGGTTATATGAGCAGTACTTC.

This chain uses TRBV3-1 with TRBJ2-7; 7 nucleotides line up with TRBD1. In germline, CDR1 is LGHDT, CDR2 YNNKEL (reference sequence). The CDR3 contains 15 residues. J lost 4 bases, V lost 1 base, and 7 bases had no gene match. CDR3 sequence: CASSQGRQGTYEQYF. DNA of the CDR3: TGTGCCAGCAGCCAAGGGCGACAGGGAACGTACGAGCAGTACTTC.

This clonotype appeared a few times. Sequence at one end of the junction differs from germline and may be a read error. The chain couples TRBV7-7 to TRBJ2-3; 14 nucleotides match TRBD2. The CDR3 totals 17 residues. Germline V gene sequence: CDR1 SSHAT, CDR2 FNYEAQ (reference sequence). This CDR3 reads CASSPTSGRAGTDTQYF. CDR3 DNA sequence: TGTGCTAGCAGCCCGACTAGCGGGAGGGCCGGTACAGATACGCAGTATTTT.

The genes are TRBV19 and TRBJ2-5; D may be TRBD1 (5 bases). Deletions cut 6 bases from V and 2 bases from J, with 10 bases between. Germline CDR1 LNHDA, CDR2 SQIVND (reference sequence). The CDR3 has 13 amino acids. Here the CDR3 DNA reads TGTGCCAGTAGAAATAAGGGGCAAGAGACCCAGTACTTC. Its protein is CASRNKGQETQYF.

This clonotype showed up just a few times. The chain is built from TRBV3-1 and TRBJ1-6, with D perhaps TRBD1 (5 bases). V was trimmed by 0 bases and J by 13 bases, leaving 16 bases between them. The length of the CDR3 is 15 residues. Germline CDR1 is LGHDT and CDR2 is YNNKEL (reference sequence). DNA of the CDR3: TGTGCCAGCAGCCAAGAACCCCAGGGAATGGGTCCCCTCCACTTT. Encoded protein: CASSQEPQGMGPLHF.

This clonotype was counted only a few times. V and J are TRBV18 and TRBJ2-7; 7 nucleotides align to TRBD1. The CDR3 runs to 13 residues. The trim removed 3 bases at V and 3 bases at J, leaving 2 bases unmatched. Per the germline V gene, CDR1 is KGHSH and CDR2 is LQKENI. CDR3 sequence: CASSPTGSYEQYF. The CDR3, as DNA: TGTGCCAGCTCACCGACAGGGAGCTACGAGCAGTACTTC.

The chain couples TRBV20-1 to TRBJ2-7, with D possibly being TRBD1 or TRBD2 (6 bases each). Trimming took 5 bases from V and 7 from J, leaving 12 bases between them. The germline CDR1 and CDR2 sequences are DFQATT and SNEGSKA (reference sequence). This CDR3 contains 11 residues. The CDR3 loop reads CSACGGGEQYF. CDR3 coding DNA: TGCAGTGCTTGCGGAGGGGGGGAGCAGTACTTC.

This chain joins TRBV6-1 and TRBJ1-3, with D possibly being TRBD1 (6 bases). Germline CDR1 is MNHNS and CDR2 is SASEGT. Trimming stripped 6 bases from V and 1 base from J, with 16 bases between. The length of the CDR3 is 16 residues. CDR3 loop: CASSLGQILSGNTIYF. The CDR3 coding sequence is TGTGCCAGCAGCCTCGGACAGATTCTATCTGGAAACACCATATATTTT.

The chain joins TRBV7-3 to TRBJ2-1, with 8 bases aligning to TRBD1. Per the germline V gene, CDR1 is SGHTA and CDR2 is FQGTGA. Unmatched junction bases numbered 13, after V lost 4 bases and J lost 5 bases. The CDR3 spans 17 residues. CDR3 residues: CASSSKVGTGGDNEQFF. The CDR3 DNA reads as TGTGCCAGCAGCTCAAAAGTTGGGACAGGAGGGGACAATGAGCAGTTCTTC.

The chain couples TRBV28 to TRBJ1-1, with 7 nucleotides matching TRBD1. The CDR3 is made up of 16 amino acids. V lost 4 bases and J lost 3; bases outside the gene matches: 11. CDR1 MDHEN and CDR2 SYDVKM come from the germline V gene. The CDR3 here is CASSSGQAQRDTEAFF. Written as DNA, the CDR3 is TGTGCCAGCAGTTCTGGACAGGCCCAGAGGGACACTGAAGCTTTCTTT.

This clonotype was recorded a few times. The genes are TRBV21-1 and TRBJ2-1; no check of the table's D call, TRBD2, against the DNA was made. TRBV21-1 is a known pseudogene. The CDR3 has 16 residues. CDR3 amino acids: CASSKSDGPANNEQFF. The DNA of the CDR3 is TGTGCCAGCAGCAAATCAGATGGGCCAGCTAACAATGAGCAGTTCTTC.